Given below is one TCR beta chain in context. This clone's antigen is unknown. One base away there is no much larger clone; base qualities are not given. The CDR3 regions of human TCRbeta chains were analyzed by immunosequencing. The original methods were these. TCRs in the repertoires were matched against a reference library of SARS-CoV-2-specific TCRs that had been generated with the MIRA antigen-specificity platform. Breadth was defined as the fraction of unique TCRs that were SARS-CoV-2-associated, and depth was defined as the fraction of total T cells that were SARS-CoV-2-associated. Using the MIRA data, each spike-specific TCR was assigned both to the spike region to which the TCR was reactive and to a CD4 or CD8 class. Log10-transformed breadth and depth values were compared by one-way ANOVA with Sidak's multiple comparisons tests. TCRdb mirrors the immuneACCESS table, restricted to in-frame sequences. Some clones are absent from its copies; in checked studies, under half trace to an unresolved V gene, and the reason for the others is unknown. The D gene and trimming were derived from the DNA, and the V and J assignments and clone size from that table. The sample table lists tens of thousands of clones, over 80% of them with a count of one. Of the sample, less than 7.5% falls within the top ten clones.

The record originates from a study of T cell responses to AZD1222 COVID-19 vaccine (dated by TCRdb to the early 2020s). For the wider study: AZD1222 recipients with second doses at about 4 weeks or about 12 weeks were pooled, because spike-specific TCR depth and breadth did not differ between schedules. TCR sequencing covered some 250 trial participants: 200 to 220 given two doses of AZD1222 and about 26 given two doses of MenACWY control vaccine. Trial participants were enrolled by age into 18-55, 56-69 and 70-plus year subgroups, with roughly 160, 29 and 62 TCR-sequenced participants respectively. The full study reports these points: Participants were mostly white British and included more females than males, and it was suggested by the authors that clonal diversity may have been underestimated. The vaccine-associated CD4 TCRs covered the entire spike protein, and the dominant responses fell in regions 160-218 and 743-854. The 56-69-year group was small, and its depth increase did not reach significance, likely because of low power. Because no samples from the day 14 peak response were available, repertoires could be characterized only after the peak T cell response. After two AZD1222 doses, spike-specific TCR breadth and depth were significantly higher than at day 0 and than in MenACWY recipients. Reportedly, almost half of the unique spike-specific TCRs recognized epitopes lying outside the regions that are mutated in the B.1.351 and B.1.1.7 variants. Conclusions about previously exposed vaccinees are limited because only 5 or 6 AZD1222 recipients were SARS-CoV-2 seropositive at baseline.

A distance of 3 bases separates the germline ends of V and J, which lose 1 base and 0 bases respectively. The germline V gene (reference sequence) provides CDR1 LGHDT and CDR2 YNNKEL. There are 14 amino acids in the CDR3, from cysteine to phenylalanine inclusive. Only the CDR3 region is kept as DNA, spanning 42 bases read in frame from base 1. This specimen's time point label, interpreted: baseline before first vaccination. Vaccinee samples were obtained from the UK trials COV001 and COV002, which included a single-blind randomized controlled phase 2/3 trial of AZD1222 (ChAdOx1 nCoV-19) in healthy adults. Trial participant PBMC samples were collected at day 0 and day 28 after the second dose for TCRbeta chain sequencing.

The chain is made from TRBV3-1 (or the pseudogene TRBV3-2) and TRBJ1-4; a confident D gene designation cannot be given. Source: peripheral blood, taken on day 0 of AZD1222 vaccination. The clonotype originates from an adult in good health. CDR3 protein: CASSQGATNEKLFF. The DNA sequence is given as TGTGCCAGCAGCCAAGGGGCAACTAATGAAAAACTGTTTTTT.